The 5 T cell receptor beta chains presented below share a single source sample, sequenced in a study of T cells in Graves' hyperthyroidism and ophthalmopathy. TCR beta CDR3 sequences were amplified from RNA transcripts. A set of HTBI primers served as the primers for a first-round RT-PCR of the TCR CDR3. A single record per CDR3 protein comes from TCRdb applying MiXCR to the multiplex PCR reads. The table lists approximately 150,000 distinct CDR3 sequences, approximately 9% of them singletons, with approximately 20% in the top ten. Sequencing was performed on blood. Receptors were obtained from a woman younger than 35 with Graves' hyperthyroidism that later progressed to Graves' ophthalmopathy.

This clonotype was counted ten times or more. V usage is TRBV14 and J usage is TRBJ2-7; D might be TRBD2 (6 bases). The CDR3 is 15 amino acids. V was clipped by 0 bases and J by 1 base, with 10 bases between them. Germline-derived CDR1 and CDR2 are SGHDN and FVKESK. The CDR3 loop is CASSQDPGVSYEQYF. The CDR3, as DNA: TGTGCCAGCAGCCAAGACCCGGGGGTGTCCTACGAGCAGTACTTC.

The V gene is TRBV3-1, the J gene TRBJ1-3, with a possible D match to TRBD1 (5 bases). Germline CDR1 and CDR2: LGHDT and YNNKEL (reference sequence). Trimming took off 0 bases at V and 0 bases at J, with 15 bases between the two ends. There are 18 residues in the CDR3. DNA for the CDR3: TGTGCCAGCAGCCAAGAAGGAATTGGGGGTCTCTCTGGAAACACCATATATTTT. Translated, it gives CASSQEGIGGLSGNTIYF.

This clonotype was picked up a small number of times. This chain links TRBV6-5 with TRBJ2-7, with unresolved D. CDR1 and CDR2 (germline): MNHEY, SVGAGI. V shed 2 bases and J shed 0 bases, with 11 bases lying between them. This CDR3 has 15 residues. The CDR3 loop reads CASSYDGKSSYEQYF. The CDR3, as DNA: TGTGCCAGCAGTTACGACGGAAAAAGCTCCTACGAGCAGTACTTC.

CDR3 in DNA: TGTGCCAGCAGCCAAGATCGGGGGGAGCCCCAGCATTTT. Translated, it gives CASSQDRGEPQHF. This sequence joins TRBV4-2 and TRBJ1-5; TRBD1 is a possible D gene (5 bases). CDR1 is LGHNA and CDR2 is YNFKEQ in the germline V gene. Trimming took off 0 bases at V and 8 bases at J, with 8 bases between the two ends. CDR3 length: 13 amino acids.

This clonotype was found many times. This rearrangement joins TRBV9 to TRBJ2-1; D remains unclear. The V gene's germline CDR1 is SGDLS and CDR2 YYNGEE. The CDR3 length is 12 residues. V gave up 4 bases and J gave up 6 bases, with 8 bases separating them. The CDR3 region is CASSRDSNEQFF. The CDR3 DNA follows: TGTGCCAGCAGCCGTGACTCCAATGAGCAGTTCTTC.